The 30 T cell receptor beta chains below come from one sample, sequenced in a study of T cells in Graves' hyperthyroidism and ophthalmopathy. What was amplified from RNA transcripts were TCR beta CDR3 regions. The study used the HTBI primer set for a first-round RT-PCR of the TCR CDR3. TCRdb re-analysed the multiplex PCR reads in MiXCR, keeping a single row per CDR3 protein. The sample holds hundreds of thousands of distinct CDR3 sequences, more than 11% seen once. The sequenced material came from blood. The receptors originated from a woman aged 30 to 39 with Graves' hyperthyroidism that later progressed to Graves' ophthalmopathy.

This clonotype was recorded a few times. CDR3 bases: TGTGCCAGCAGCATCCGGACAGGGGGTAACAATGAGCAGTTCTTC. Translating it yields CASSIRTGGNNEQFF. J is TRBJ2-1 and V is TRBV7-9; TRBD1 matches 10 bases. CDR1 and CDR2 (germline): SEHNR, FQNEAQ (reference sequence). The CDR3 extends over 15 amino acids. With V trimmed by 5 bases and J by 5 bases, 6 bases remained unmatched.

This clonotype was observed a handful of times. The chain is built from TRBV5-4 and TRBJ2-1; TRBD1 might be the D (5 bases). Trimming left V 1 base short and J 3 bases short, with 11 bases between. Germline lookup yields CDR1 SGHNT and CDR2 YYREEE (reference sequence). The length of the CDR3 is 15 residues. The DNA for the CDR3 is TGTGCCAGCAGCTTGAGGGGATTCGTCTACAATGAGCAGTTCTTC. This translates into CASSLRGFVYNEQFF.

This clonotype has only a few counts. CDR3 region: CASSWGRVDTEAFF. CDR3 DNA: TGTGCCAGCAGTTGGGGCAGGGTGGACACTGAAGCTTTCTTT. This chain uses TRBV6-5 with TRBJ1-1; TRBD1 is a possible D gene (5 bases). CDR3 length: 14 amino acids. Germline V CDR1 and CDR2: MNHEY, SVGAGI. V was shortened by 4 bases and J by 3 bases, with 12 bases between the two germline ends.

This clonotype was seen at least ten times. The chain combines TRBV3-1 with TRBJ2-7; D is perhaps TRBD1 (6 bases). Germline loops: CDR1 LGHDT, CDR2 YNNKEL (reference sequence). This CDR3 has 14 amino acids. V lost 0 bases and J lost 0, with 6 bases in between. CDR3: CASSQEGGSYEQYF. In DNA form, the CDR3 reads TGTGCCAGCAGCCAAGAAGGGGGCTCCTACGAGCAGTACTTC.

This clonotype has at least ten counts. This chain joins TRBV12-3 or TRBV12-4 and TRBJ1-2, with a possible D match to TRBD1 (5 bases). This CDR3 spans 14 amino acids. V dropped 5 bases and J dropped 7 bases, with 17 bases sitting between them. CDR3 in DNA: TGTGCCAGCAGTCTCAGGGCTTTTGGTATTGGCTACACCTTC. This codes for CASSLRAFGIGYTF.

Note on this clonotype: A much bigger clone sits one base away, suggesting this may be a read error. The rearrangement uses TRBV9 and TRBJ2-7, with a possible D match to TRBD2 (6 bases). The CDR3 length is 16 residues. Germline V gene data show CDR1 as SGDLS and CDR2 as YYNGEE. The chain's CDR3 is CASSPRSPSEPYDQYF. CDR3 bases: TGTGCCAGCAGCCCTCGATCGCCTAGCGAGCCCTACGATCAGTACTTC. The variable domain in full, with the rest retrieved from reference TRBV9 and TRBJ2-7, is DSGVTQTPKHLITATGQRVTLRCSPRSGDLSVYWYQQSLDQGLQFLIQYYNGEERAKGNILERFSAQQFPDLHSELNLSSLELGDSALYFCASSPRSPSEPYDQYFGPGTRLTVT.

This clonotype occurred many times. The chain's CDR3 is CSAAQTGVTDYQFF. Here the CDR3 DNA reads TGCAGTGCTGCCCAGACAGGGGTTACGGACTATCAGTTCTTC. J is TRBJ2-1 and V is TRBV20-1; TRBD1 matches at 8 bases. The CDR3 has 14 amino acids. Germline V gene lookup returns CDR1 DFQATT and CDR2 SNEGSKA (reference sequence). J was trimmed by 13 bases and V by 5 bases; bases with no gene match: 16.

The chain links TRBV20-1 to TRBJ2-7, with D uncertain. The CDR3 sequence is 15 residues long. V dropped 6 bases and J dropped 2 bases, with 20 bases sitting between them. Looked up from germline, CDR1 is DFQATT and CDR2 is SNEGSKA (reference sequence). The CDR3, as DNA: TGCAGTGCCCACCCCGACCTTAATCGCCCCTACGAGCAGTACTTC. Translated: CSAHPDLNRPYEQYF.

This clonotype appeared many times. The V and J genes are TRBV28 and TRBJ1-1, with unresolved D. Trimming took 4 bases from V and 1 from J, leaving 16 bases between them. The CDR3 has 16 residues. Germline-derived CDR1 and CDR2 are MDHEN and SYDVKM. The CDR3 bases are TGTGCCAGCAGTTCCCCAGCCTTCAGACCGAACACTGAAGCTTTCTTT. Protein: CASSSPAFRPNTEAFF.

The DNA of the CDR3 is TGTGCCAGCAGCTTGGAGCGGGTCACCGGGGAGCTGTTTTTT. Protein product: CASSLERVTGELFF. The rearrangement links TRBV5-6 to TRBJ2-2; D is perhaps TRBD2 (6 bases). The CDR3 has 14 amino acids. Trimming removed 0 bases at V and 4 bases at J, with 7 bases between. CDR1 is SGHDT, CDR2 YYEEEE, per germline.

This clonotype was counted between two and nine times. The chain carries TRBV4-1 and TRBJ1-1; D is unclear. Trimming removed 4 bases at V and 4 bases at J, with 13 bases between. The CDR3 is made up of 14 amino acids. CDR1 and CDR2 (germline): MGHRA, YSYEKL. CDR3 bases: TGCGCCAGCAGCCCCGGGGTGGTGGGCACTGAAGCTTTCTTT. This codes for CASSPGVVGTEAFF.

V and J are TRBV20-1 and TRBJ2-3; 13 nucleotides line up with TRBD2. The V segment lost 5 bases and the J segment 4 bases; nucleotides outside the gene matches: 18. Germline V gives CDR1 DFQATT, CDR2 SNEGSKA (reference sequence). The CDR3 consists of 19 residues. The CDR3 DNA sequence: TGCAGTGCTCACCGGACTAGCGGGAGTTCGCTGGGTTCTCCAGATACGCAGTATTTT. Translation: CSAHRTSGSSLGSPDTQYF.

The chain has TRBV6-1 and TRBJ1-1, with 7 bases aligning to TRBD1. From germline, CDR1 is MNHNS and CDR2 SASEGT. The trim removed 5 bases at V and 5 bases at J, leaving 5 bases unmatched. The CDR3 is 13 amino acids. The CDR3 is CASSPTGATEAFF. The DNA for the CDR3 is TGTGCCAGCAGTCCCACAGGGGCAACTGAAGCTTTCTTT.

In the case of this clonotype: A much larger clone sits a single nucleotide away, making a read error possible. The J gene is TRBJ1-3, the V gene TRBV6-1; possible D gene TRBD1, 6 bases. CDR1 MNHNS and CDR2 SASEGT come from the germline V gene. This CDR3 has 17 amino acids. The CDR3 coding sequence is TGTGCCAGCAGTGAGGGGGGCACCTTTTTCTCTGGAAGCACCATATATTTT. Its translation is CASSEGGTFFSGSTIYF.

This clonotype appeared a few times. The chain has TRBV6-2 or TRBV6-3 and TRBJ1-5; D is uncertain. This CDR3 spans 16 amino acids. V was pared by 0 bases and J by 0 bases, with 9 bases between. The germline gives CDR1 MNHEY, CDR2 SVGEGT. This chain's CDR3 is CASSYSNRASNQPQHF. The CDR3 region has the DNA TGTGCCAGCAGTTACTCGAACCGGGCTAGCAATCAGCCCCAGCATTTT.

This chain links TRBV6-5 with TRBJ2-3, with 7 bases lining up with TRBD1. The trim removed 4 bases at V and 0 bases at J, leaving 4 bases unmatched. This CDR3 comprises 15 residues. Germline lookup yields CDR1 MNHEY and CDR2 SVGAGI. The CDR3 sequence: CASSWTGASTDTQYF. The CDR3 DNA sequence: TGTGCCAGCAGTTGGACAGGAGCTAGCACAGATACGCAGTATTTT.

This clonotype came up a few times. The junction departs from the called germline gene at one end, perhaps through a read error. The chain links TRBV24-1 to TRBJ2-7; 14 bases align to TRBD2. The CDR3 extends over 14 amino acids. Germline-derived CDR1 and CDR2 are KGHDR and SFDVKD. The CDR3 bases are TGTGCCACCAGGGGGGCCGGGACTAGCGGGAGCTGTAACTTC. Translating it yields CATRGAGTSGSCNF.

This clonotype was observed a few times. The chain joins TRBV3-1 to TRBJ2-2, with 9 bases aligning to TRBD2. From germline, CDR1 is LGHDT and CDR2 YNNKEL (reference sequence). V was pared by 0 bases and J by 1 base, with 3 bases of the junction left unmatched. The CDR3 consists of 17 residues. Here the CDR3 DNA reads TGTGCCAGCAGCCAAGAGGGAGCGGGGGGGAACACCGGGGAGCTGTTTTTT. Residues: CASSQEGAGGNTGELFF.

This clonotype was picked up many times. The chain has TRBV6-1 and TRBJ2-1; D is unclear. V lost 5 bases and J lost 6, with 14 bases in between. Germline-derived CDR1 and CDR2 are MNHNS and SASEGT. The CDR3 runs to 14 residues. CDR3 nucleotides: TGTGCCAGCAGTTATTCCCGGGCGAGCAATGAGCAGTTCTTC. Protein sequence: CASSYSRASNEQFF.

This clonotype turned up a few times. The chain has TRBV6-1 and TRBJ2-1; the D is unclear. Trimming stripped 2 bases from V and 9 bases from J, with 11 bases between. CDR3 length: 13 residues. The germline gives CDR1 MNHNS, CDR2 SASEGT. The CDR3 sequence: CASSELGLGEQFF. CDR3 bases: TGTGCCAGCAGTGAACTTGGGTTAGGTGAGCAGTTCTTC.

The gene calls are TRBV27 and TRBJ2-7, with 10 bases identical to TRBD1. In germline, CDR1 is MNHEY, CDR2 SMNVEV (reference sequence). This CDR3 comprises 17 residues. J was trimmed by 1 base and V by 4 bases; bases with no gene match: 10. The CDR3 nucleotides are TGTGCCAGCAGTTCGGGGAGGAGGGACAGGGGATCCTACGAGCAGTACTTC. Translated: CASSSGRRDRGSYEQYF.

With respect to this clonotype: A much larger clone sits a single nucleotide away, making a read error possible. The chain uses TRBV3-1 and TRBJ2-1, with D perhaps TRBD1 or TRBD2 (6 bases each). The CDR3 runs 16 residues. CDR1 LGHDT and CDR2 YNNKEL come from the germline V gene (reference sequence). For the CDR3, the DNA is TGTGACAGCAGCCAAGATGAGGGGGGAGGTGGCAATGAGCAGTTCTTC. This gives the protein CDSSQDEGGGGNEQFF.

This clonotype was counted many times. The chain uses TRBV7-2 and TRBJ2-7; 8 nucleotides agree with TRBD2. Germline V gene sequence: CDR1 SGHTA, CDR2 FQGNSA. V was pared by 1 base and J by 4 bases, with 9 bases of the junction left unmatched. This CDR3 contains 16 residues. Written as DNA, the CDR3 is TGTGCCAGCAGCTTAGGATTGTTGTCGGGAGGGTACGAGCAGTACTTC. It specifies CASSLGLLSGGYEQYF. Full variable domain (remainder filled in from reference TRBV7-2 and TRBJ2-7): GAGVSQSPSNKVTEKGKDVELRCDPISGHTALYWYRQSLGQGLEFLIYFQGNSAPDKSGLPSDRFSAERTGGSVSTLTIQRTQQEDSAVYLCASSLGLLSGGYEQYFGPGTRLTVT.

Many counts were recorded for this clonotype. The chain is built from TRBV20-1 and TRBJ1-5, with a possible D match to TRBD1 (6 bases). This CDR3 has 15 residues. Germline V gene data show CDR1 as DFQATT and CDR2 as SNEGSKA (reference sequence). Trimming left V 0 bases short and J 7 bases short, with 16 bases between. This CDR3 is CSARDHRVVGQPQHF. The CDR3 DNA reads as TGCAGTGCTAGAGATCACAGGGTAGTTGGGCAGCCCCAGCATTTT.

This clonotype was found many times. The CDR3 spells CASSLAHSLNEQFF. The CDR3 nucleotides are TGTGCCAGCAGCTTAGCCCACAGCCTCAATGAGCAGTTCTTC. V and J are TRBV7-3 and TRBJ2-1; D remains ambiguous. Trimming stripped 2 bases from V and 6 bases from J, with 11 bases between. The CDR3 length is 14 residues. Germline values: CDR1 SGHTA, CDR2 FQGTGA. The full variable domain, rest sourced from reference TRBV7-3 and TRBJ2-1, is GAGVSQTPSNKVTEKGKYVELRCDPISGHTALYWYRQSLGQGPEFLIYFQGTGAADDSGLPNDRFFAVRPEGSVSTLKIQRTERGDSAVYLCASSLAHSLNEQFFGPGTRLTVL.

This clonotype was counted ten times or more. The rearrangement links TRBV7-9 to TRBJ1-1; D possibly corresponds to TRBD1 (6 bases). The CDR3 has 15 amino acids. CDR1 and CDR2 from the germline V gene are SEHNR and FQNEAQ (reference sequence). Trimming took off 5 bases at V and 2 bases at J, with 15 bases between the two ends. This CDR3 is CASSPQGRKNTEAFF. The DNA of the CDR3 is TGTGCCAGCAGCCCGCAGGGGCGGAAAAACACTGAAGCTTTCTTT.

This clonotype turned up a few times. The chain has TRBV6-1 and TRBJ2-6; TRBD2 matches 7 bases. The CDR3 covers 16 residues. Trimming removed 5 bases from V and 4 bases from J; junction bases left unmatched: 8. Germline V gene data show CDR1 as MNHNS and CDR2 as SASEGT. Written as DNA, the CDR3 is TGTGCCAGCAGTCCCTCACCCGGGGGGGGGGCCAACGTCCTGACTTTC. Its translation is CASSPSPGGGANVLTF.

Ten or more counts support this clonotype. The chain couples TRBV6-2 or TRBV6-3 to TRBJ2-7; 8 nucleotides align to TRBD1. J gave up 3 bases and V 5 bases, and 3 bases lay outside the gene matches. This CDR3 is built from 13 residues. In germline, CDR1 is MNHEY, CDR2 SVGEGT. CDR3 sequence reads: CASSTTGGYEQYF. The CDR3 coding sequence is TGTGCCAGCAGTACTACAGGGGGCTACGAGCAGTACTTC.

The sample holds a few counts of this clonotype. A much larger clone differs by one base, so this may be a read error. The chain is built from TRBV30 and TRBJ1-4; 7 bases fit TRBD1. This CDR3 contains 15 residues. Germline CDR1 is GTSNPN and CDR2 is SVGIG (reference sequence). In DNA, the CDR3 is TGTGTCTGGGGCCAGGGGGGAACAACTAATGAAAAACTGTTTTTT. It yields the protein CVWGQGGTTNEKLFF.

The rearrangement joins TRBV2 to TRBJ1-2; TRBD1 aligns across 7 bases. The CDR3 runs to 17 residues. Germline CDR1 SNHLY, CDR2 FYNNEI. Germline trimming cut 5 bases from V and 8 bases from J; bases unmatched to any gene: 20. This CDR3 reads CASSQLGQALGKKGYTF. CDR3 DNA: TGTGCCAGCAGTCAATTAGGACAGGCCCTGGGGAAGAAGGGCTACACCTTC.